Shown below are 13 T cell receptor beta chains from a single sample sequenced in a study of blood T cell repertoires in COVID-19. Assay: immunoSEQ multiplex PCR; the TCRdb copy retains only in-frame clones and omits some. Seen here are about 310,000 clones, around 91% observed once, and the top ten hold roughly 1%. Sequenced input: peripheral blood. The receptor set was obtained from a woman in her thirties or forties with COVID-19, enrolled during active disease.

The rearrangement links TRBV19 to TRBJ2-1; possible D gene TRBD1, 6 bases. The CDR3 totals 14 residues. Germline V CDR1 and CDR2: LNHDA, SQIVND (reference sequence). Between the trimmed V and J ends, which lost 5 bases and 8 bases, there was a span of 16 bases. CDR3 loop: CASSPVPQGYEQFF. DNA of the CDR3: TGTGCCAGTAGTCCGGTCCCTCAGGGGTATGAGCAGTTCTTC.

J is TRBJ2-7 and V is TRBV30; TRBD1 aligns across 10 bases. Germline V CDR1 and CDR2: GTSNPN, SVGIG (reference sequence). The CDR3 spans 14 residues. This CDR3 reads CARSVGTGVDEQYF. CDR3 in DNA: TGTGCTCGGAGTGTTGGGACAGGGGTCGACGAGCAGTACTTC.

Many counts were recorded for this clone. The chain links TRBV6-1 to TRBJ2-1; 11 nucleotides align to TRBD2. The germline V gene has CDR1 MNHNS and CDR2 SASEGT. The CDR3 totals 15 residues. V lost 2 bases and J lost 4; bases outside the gene matches: 1. The CDR3 DNA sequence: TGTGCCAGCAGTGAAACTAGCGGGGGTTACAATGAGCAGTTCTTC. It specifies CASSETSGGYNEQFF.

This rearrangement joins TRBV12-3 or TRBV12-4 to TRBJ1-1, with TRBD1 identical over 8 bases. The ends lost 6 bases at V and 11 bases at J; junction bases unmatched: 5. This CDR3 has 11 amino acids. CDR3 residues: CASRDRDVAFF. Written as DNA, the CDR3 is TGTGCCAGCAGGGACAGGGACGTGGCTTTCTTT.

V usage is TRBV24-1 and J usage is TRBJ1-1; no firm D call. The germline V and J ends were trimmed by 12 bases and 0 bases, with 13 bases remaining between them. Germline V lookup: CDR1 KGHDR, CDR2 SFDVKD. The CDR3 has 13 amino acids. The chain's CDR3 is CAPPNAMNTEAFF. The CDR3, as DNA: TGTGCCCCTCCGAACGCTATGAACACTGAAGCTTTCTTT.

This rearrangement joins TRBV4-3 to TRBJ2-5; 14 nucleotides line up with TRBD2. The junction had 8 bases not matched to a gene; V was cut back by 3 bases and J by 5 bases. The CDR3 totals 17 residues. Germline CDR1 LGHNA, CDR2 YSLEER. The CDR3 nucleotides are TGCGCCAGCAGCCATGGACTAGCGGGAGGTAGGGTGGAGACCCAGTACTTC. It translates to CASSHGLAGGRVETQYF.

The chain links TRBV20-1 to TRBJ2-7; D is undetermined. V lost 1 base and J lost 5, with 6 bases in between. The CDR3 has 11 residues. CDR1 and CDR2 from the germline V gene are DFQATT and SNEGSKA (reference sequence). The CDR3 sequence is CSARGANEQYF. CDR3 nucleotide sequence: TGCAGTGCTAGAGGGGCGAACGAGCAGTACTTC.

V gene TRBV5-5 combines with J gene TRBJ1-2; D gene unclear. Germline-derived CDR1 and CDR2 are SGHKS and YYEKEE (reference sequence). Between the trimmed V and J ends, which lost 0 bases and 3 bases, there was a span of 3 bases. The CDR3 spans 12 residues. In DNA form, the CDR3 reads TGTGCCAGCAGCTTGGCGGACTATGGCTACACCTTC. Translating gives CASSLADYGYTF. Full variable domain (rest looked up from reference TRBV5-5 and TRBJ1-2): DAGVTQSPTHLIKTRGQQVTLRCSPISGHKSVSWYQQVLGQGPQFIFQYYEKEERGRGNFPDRFSARQFPNYSSELNVNALLLGDSALYLCASSLADYGYTFGSGTRLTVV.

The chain uses TRBV10-2 and TRBJ1-2, with TRBD1 matching over 8 bases. This CDR3 comprises 16 residues. With 2 bases clipped from V and 0 bases from J, the junction kept 5 bases outside the gene matches. The germline V gene has CDR1 WSHSY and CDR2 SAAADI. CDR3: CASSEAGGRANYGYTF. CDR3 bases: TGCGCCAGCAGTGAGGCAGGGGGCAGAGCTAACTATGGCTACACCTTC.

The chain has TRBV7-3 and TRBJ2-5; 8 bases are shared with TRBD1. The CDR3 sequence is 14 residues long. Per germline, CDR1 SGHTA and CDR2 FQGTGA. After removal of 0 bases from V and 4 bases from J, the junction contained 1 base not matched to a gene. The DNA for the CDR3 is TGTGCCAGCAGCTTAACGGACAGGGTAGAGACCCAGTACTTC. It is translated as CASSLTDRVETQYF.

Notes on this clone: Mismatch with germline at one junction end may stem from a read error. The J gene is TRBJ2-2, the V gene TRBV7-7, with a tentative D call TRBD2 (6 bases). Germline CDR1 SSHAT, CDR2 FNYEAQ (reference sequence). This CDR3 is built from 18 residues. This chain's CDR3 is CASSLMGRPGVNTGELFF. The CDR3 DNA is TGTGCTAGCAGCTTAATGGGACGTCCGGGGGTGAACACCGGGGAGCTGTTTTTT.

This chain connects TRBV4-3 to TRBJ1-6; the D gene is possibly TRBD1 (6 bases). V lost 3 bases and J lost 6, with 15 bases in between. Germline V gene sequence: CDR1 LGHNA, CDR2 YSLEER. This CDR3 contains 16 residues. The CDR3 DNA sequence: TGCGCCAGCAGCCACCACCCGGGACAACGTAATTCACCCCTCCACTTT. Its protein product is CASSHHPGQRNSPLHF.

The chain is built from TRBV7-8 and TRBJ1-2; D unresolved. CDR1 SGHVS and CDR2 FQNEAQ come from the germline V gene. Trimming took off 5 bases at V and 10 bases at J, with 20 bases between the two ends. CDR3 length: 14 amino acids. The CDR3 region is CASSALRESVIYTF. DNA of the CDR3: TGTGCCAGCAGCGCGCTCCGGGAAAGCGTAATCTACACCTTC.